The 9 T cell receptor beta chains given below trace back to one sample, sequenced in a study of blood T cells in healthy people across ages. Primed by a sample-barcoded 5' primer and a J-beta primer mix, a second PCR proceeded for about 6 to 11 cycles. Each CDR3 protein gets one entry after TCRdb re-called the 5' RACE reads with MiXCR. The sample carries 750,000 to 950,000 distinct CDR3 sequences, around 29% recorded once. The same data also contributed to another study, on T cells of mothers and their children.

The source material was blood. These receptors came from a woman in her 40s in good health.

This clonotype was counted ten times or more. V is TRBV20-1 and J is TRBJ1-6, with a weak D call TRBD1 (5 bases). The ends were cut back, 3 bases at V and 7 bases at J, with 16 bases in the middle. The germline V gene has CDR1 DFQATT and CDR2 SNEGSKA (reference sequence). There are 15 residues in the CDR3. CDR3 nucleotides: TGCAGTGCTAGTATCGGGGGGATTGGGAATTCACCCCTCCACTTT. Protein: CSASIGGIGNSPLHF.

The J gene is TRBJ1-5, the V gene TRBV19, with 10 positions matching TRBD1. This CDR3 has 16 residues. J gave up 6 bases and V 3 bases, and 8 bases lay outside the gene matches. Germline V lookup: CDR1 LNHDA, CDR2 SQIVND (reference sequence). The CDR3 here is CASSIRTGGSGQPQHF. In nucleotides, the CDR3 is TGTGCCAGTAGTATTCGGACAGGGGGAAGCGGTCAGCCCCAGCATTTT.

V and J are TRBV5-1 and TRBJ1-6, with 9 nucleotides matching TRBD1. Germline values: CDR1 SGHRS, CDR2 YFSETQ. J gave up 11 bases and V 2 bases, and 5 bases lay outside the gene matches. This CDR3 is built from 14 residues. Written as DNA, the CDR3 is TGCGCCAGCAGCTTACAGGGGGCTTCGGCACCCCTCCACTTT. The encoded protein is CASSLQGASAPLHF.

There are a few counts of this clonotype. The V and J genes are TRBV4-1 and TRBJ2-1; 8 positions match TRBD2. The CDR3 is made up of 16 amino acids. The trim removed 2 bases at V and 0 bases at J, leaving 3 bases unmatched. The germline V gene encodes CDR1 MGHRA and CDR2 YSYEKL. The chain's CDR3 is CASSQNSGASYNEQFF. CDR3 in DNA: TGCGCCAGCAGCCAAAATAGCGGGGCCTCCTACAATGAGCAGTTCTTC.

This clonotype was recorded a few times. This chain joins TRBV20-1 and TRBJ1-2; weak D call: TRBD1 (5 bases). The V gene's germline CDR1 is DFQATT and CDR2 SNEGSKA (reference sequence). The CDR3 has 12 amino acids. Deletions cut 5 bases from V and 3 bases from J, with 10 bases between. CDR3 coding DNA: TGCAGTGCTGCTGGGGGGTACTATGGCTACACCTTC. Residues: CSAAGGYYGYTF.

This clonotype was seen at least ten times. The chain couples TRBV14 to TRBJ1-4, with D possibly TRBD1 on 6 matching bases. The CDR3 totals 13 residues. CDR1 and CDR2 from the germline V gene are SGHDN and FVKESK. Trimming left V 6 bases short and J 8 bases short, with 13 bases between. The CDR3 region has the DNA TGTGCCAGCAGACAGGGCATCGAAGAAAAACTGTTTTTT. Its translation is CASRQGIEEKLFF.

Only a few counts were recorded for this clonotype. This chain links TRBV7-9 with TRBJ1-1; D remains ambiguous. The CDR3 contains 12 residues. From germline, CDR1 is SEHNR and CDR2 FQNEAQ (reference sequence). Trimming took 6 bases from V and 5 from J, leaving 10 bases between them. The CDR3 DNA reads TGTGCCAGCAGTTTGGTCGAAACTGAAGCTTTCTTT. Its translation: CASSLVETEAFF.

The V and J genes are TRBV27 and TRBJ1-6; D is unclear. This CDR3 spans 15 amino acids. Germline V gene sequence: CDR1 MNHEY, CDR2 SMNVEV (reference sequence). Trimming removed 4 bases at V and 6 bases at J, with 13 bases between. DNA of the CDR3: TGTGCCAGCAGTTGGGTAGGAACTGCTAATTCACCCCTCCACTTT. Its translation is CASSWVGTANSPLHF.

This clonotype was detected only a few times. The V and J genes are TRBV7-9 and TRBJ1-4; 9 positions agree with TRBD1. V dropped 2 bases and J dropped 8; count of bases not matched to a gene: 12. The CDR3 loop spans 17 amino acids. The germline V gene has CDR1 SEHNR and CDR2 FQNEAQ (reference sequence). For the CDR3, the DNA is TGTGCCAGCAGCTTAACGGGGACAGGGACCAATGGGGAAAAACTGTTTTTT. It translates to CASSLTGTGTNGEKLFF.